These 25 T cell receptor beta chains were all obtained from the same sample, sequenced in a study of tumor-infiltrating lymphocytes in primary liver carcinoma. Both blood RNA, taken from unsorted whole blood, and germline DNA were extracted. TCR beta cDNA came from about 450 ng total RNA, primed with a constant-region primer. Slightly modified ARM-PCR, run as three nested multiplex PCR rounds, produced the TCR beta libraries. Two initial PCR rounds of about 10 cycles each paired TRBV1-TRBV30 forward primers with a C-beta reverse primer. TCRdb re-called the multiplex PCR reads through MiXCR, storing one row per CDR3 protein. The table lists approximately 300,000 distinct CDR3 sequences, 65% of them singletons, with approximately 9.4% in the top ten. Sequencing was performed on peripheral blood. The source of these receptors is a man aged 40-50 years with primary liver carcinoma and hepatitis B virus infection.

As to this clonotype: This sequence may be a read error, since a much larger clone differs from it by one base. This chain connects TRBV5-4 to TRBJ2-3, with 8 bases that match TRBD2. CDR3 length: 16 residues. The V gene's germline CDR1 is SGHNT and CDR2 YYREEE (reference sequence). For the CDR3, the DNA is TGTGCCAGCGGCTTATCCCCTAGCGGGTCAGGAGATACGCAGTATTTT. Its translation is CASGLSPSGSGDTQYF.

In the case of this clonotype: Given a much more abundant clone one base away, this may be a read error. The chain joins TRBV10-3 to TRBJ2-3; the D is unclear. The CDR3 extends over 12 amino acids. The germline V gene encodes CDR1 ENHRY and CDR2 SYGVKD. The CDR3 protein is CAISERSDKQYF. The CDR3 DNA follows: TGTGCCATCAGTGAGAGATCAGATAAGCAGTATTTT.

This chain joins TRBV4-3 and TRBJ2-5; D not certain. In germline, CDR1 is LGHNA, CDR2 YSLEER. The CDR3 is made up of 13 amino acids. V lost 1 base to trimming and J lost 5 bases, with 8 bases between them. CDR3 sequence: CASSQVPFETQYF. DNA for the CDR3: TGCGCCAGCAGCCAAGTCCCGTTTGAGACCCAGTACTTC.

Many counts were recorded for this clonotype. The chain joins TRBV4-2 to TRBJ2-1, with 8 bases that match TRBD1. Germline loops: CDR1 LGHNA, CDR2 YNFKEQ. The V and J ends lost 0 bases and 7 bases, in that order; junction bases with no gene match: 5. This CDR3 is 15 amino acids long. CDR3 sequence reads: CASSQDQQGGNEQFF. CDR3 DNA sequence: TGTGCCAGCAGCCAAGATCAACAGGGGGGTAATGAGCAGTTCTTC.

About this clonotype: Being one base from a much bigger clone, this may be a read error. The V and J genes are TRBV12-3 or TRBV12-4 and TRBJ2-1, with D unresolved. The CDR3 is made up of 12 amino acids. V lost 7 bases, J lost 7 bases, and 11 bases lay in between. The CDR3 nucleotides are TGTGCCAGCAACCCTATTAATAATGAGCAGTTCTTC. Translation: CASNPINNEQFF.

In its sample, this clonotype was seen a few times. The chain couples TRBV7-9 to TRBJ2-1, with 9 bases matching TRBD2. Germline-derived CDR1 and CDR2 are SEHNR and FQNEAQ (reference sequence). V lost 4 bases to trimming and J lost 10 bases; unmatched junction nucleotides: 2. The CDR3 length is 12 residues. As DNA, the CDR3 is TGTGCCAGCAGCTCAAGCGGGAGGGAGCAGTTCTTC. It specifies CASSSSGREQFF.

A note on this clonotype: A read error may explain this, as a much larger clone is one base away. This sequence joins TRBV4-2 and TRBJ2-5; D may be TRBD2 (6 bases). The CDR3 contains 14 residues. Germline CDR1 is LGHNA and CDR2 is YNFKEQ. The CDR3 spells CASSQVTSGETHYF. The CDR3 coding sequence is TGTGCCAGCAGCCAGGTGACTAGTGGAGAGACCCATTACTTC.

This clonotype was observed at least ten times. V is TRBV12-3 or TRBV12-4 and J is TRBJ2-7, with D perhaps TRBD1 (6 bases). The CDR3 runs to 13 residues. V shed 5 bases and J shed 6 bases, with 14 bases lying between them. CDR3 in amino acids: CASSLPDRGEQYF. DNA of the CDR3: TGTGCCAGCAGTCTACCGGACAGAGGCGAGCAGTACTTC.

Worth noting for this clonotype: A read error may account for a junction end that differs from germline. J is TRBJ1-1 and V is TRBV11-1; TRBD1 is a possible D gene (5 bases). The CDR3 contains 14 residues. Germline V gene lookup returns CDR1 SGHAT and CDR2 FQDESV (reference sequence). DNA of the CDR3: TGTGCCAGCAACTTCGGGACGGAGAACACTGAAGCTTTTTTT. It codes for CASNFGTENTEAFF.

With regard to this clonotype: The junction departs from germline at one end; a sequencing error may be responsible. This chain connects TRBV7-9 to TRBJ2-5; weak D call: TRBD2 (5 bases). This CDR3 has 14 residues. In germline, CDR1 is SEHNR, CDR2 FQNEAQ (reference sequence). CDR3 region: CASSPQRARETEYF. The CDR3 nucleotides read TGTGCCAGCAGCCCCCAGAGAGCAAGGGAGACCGAGTACTTC.

On this clonotype: This may be a read error: a much more frequent sequence differs by one nucleotide. V is TRBV11-2 and J is TRBJ2-3; TRBD1 matches 8 bases. Germline V CDR1 and CDR2: SGHAT, FQNNGV. The CDR3 consists of 15 residues. The CDR3 sequence is CASSFESGGTDMQYF. CDR3 bases: TGTGCCAGCAGCTTTGAGTCAGGGGGCACCGATATGCAGTATTTT.

J is TRBJ2-2 and V is TRBV12-3 or TRBV12-4, with D maybe TRBD2 (5 bases). CDR3 length equals 16 residues. V dropped 2 bases and J dropped 1 base, with 11 bases sitting between them. The CDR3 coding sequence is TGTGCCAGCAGTTTAAGTAGTGGGAGGAACACCGGGGAGCTGTTTTTT. Translation gives CASSLSSGRNTGELFF.

Only a few counts were recorded for this clonotype. A read error may explain this, as a much larger clone is one base away. The chain joins TRBV6-5 to TRBJ1-1; D is perhaps TRBD1 (5 bases). The CDR3 consists of 13 residues. Germline-derived CDR1 and CDR2 are MNHEY and SVGAGI. CDR3 sequence reads: CASSYGTNTEVFF. The CDR3 bases are TGTGCCAGCAGTTATGGGACGAACACTGAAGTTTTCTTT.

This clonotype was observed at least ten times. The chain employs TRBV6-1 and TRBJ1-2; 10 bases align to TRBD1. The CDR3 totals 13 residues. Germline V lookup: CDR1 MNHNS, CDR2 SASEGT. V lost 7 bases, J lost 7 bases, and 6 bases stayed unmatched. The CDR3 spells CASTTTGGLGYTF. The CDR3 nucleotides read TGTGCCAGCACTACGACAGGGGGCCTTGGCTACACCTTC.

The V gene is TRBV6-1, the J gene TRBJ1-1; 7 nucleotides agree with TRBD1. Germline V gene lookup returns CDR1 MNHNS and CDR2 SASEGT. J gave up 7 bases and V 3 bases, and 14 bases lay outside the gene matches. The CDR3 spans 16 residues. The CDR3 protein is CASSELTGIMNVEAFF. The CDR3 nucleotides are TGTGCCAGCAGTGAGTTGACAGGGATAATGAACGTTGAAGCTTTCTTT.

The chain combines TRBV5-4 with TRBJ2-2, with 14 bases aligning to TRBD2. CDR3 size: 16 residues. V was clipped by 4 bases and J by 8 bases; unmatched bases: 7. Germline CDR1 reads SGHNT; CDR2 reads YYREEE (reference sequence). CDR3 protein: CASSDVTSGREGELFF. Here the CDR3 DNA reads TGTGCCAGCAGCGACGTGACTAGCGGGAGGGAGGGGGAGCTGTTTTTT. The full variable domain, completed using reference TRBV5-4 and TRBJ2-2, is ETGVTQSPTHLIKTRGQQVTLRCSSQSGHNTVSWYQQALGQGPQFIFQYYREEENGRGNFPPRFSGLQFPNYSSELNVNALELDDSALYLCASSDVTSGREGELFFGEGSRLTVL.

Concerning this clonotype itself: The CDR3 carries no conserved terminal phenylalanine or tryptophan, so it likely arises from a read error. The chain is built from TRBV5-1 and TRBJ1-1; 7 bases line up with TRBD1. Germline V gene sequence: CDR1 SGHRS, CDR2 YFSETQ. CDR3 length equals 16 residues. The chain's CDR3 is CTSSSVDRGLNTEAFS. In nucleotides, the CDR3 is TGCACCAGCAGCTCGGTCGATAGGGGGCTGAACACTGAAGCTTTCTCT.

This clonotype was picked up a small number of times. A read error may produce the germline difference seen at one junction end. V and J are TRBV12-3 or TRBV12-4 and TRBJ2-1; 7 positions agree with TRBD2. The CDR3 runs 15 residues. CDR3 loop: CACSPTSVSYNEQFF. Here the CDR3 DNA reads TGTGCCTGCAGTCCCACTAGCGTTTCCTACAATGAGCAGTTCTTC.

This chain connects TRBV2 to TRBJ1-2; tentatively, D is TRBD1 (6 bases). The CDR3 is 15 residues long. Germline V gives CDR1 SNHLY, CDR2 FYNNEI. V dropped 4 bases and J dropped 1 base, with 13 bases sitting between them. Here the CDR3 reads CASSAAQGSNYGYTF. In nucleotides, the CDR3 is TGTGCCAGCAGTGCCGCGCAGGGGAGTAACTATGGCTACACCTTC.

This clonotype has a handful of counts. The V gene is TRBV20-1, the J gene TRBJ2-7; the D call may be TRBD1 or TRBD2 (5 bases each). The CDR3 has 13 amino acids. V was cut by 6 bases and J by 5 bases, with 17 bases left in between. The germline V gene has CDR1 DFQATT and CDR2 SNEGSKA (reference sequence). CDR3: CSATRGLANEQYF. The DNA for the CDR3 is TGCAGTGCCACTAGGGGTTTAGCGAACGAGCAGTACTTC.

This clonotype was counted many times. The gene calls are TRBV29-1 and TRBJ2-3; 9 bases line up with TRBD1. In germline, CDR1 is SQVTM, CDR2 ANQGSEA. V gave up 5 bases and J gave up 4 bases; unmatched junction bases: 4. CDR3 length equals 13 residues. This CDR3 is CSVSGTGPDTQYF. Written as DNA, the CDR3 is TGCAGCGTTAGCGGGACAGGGCCAGATACGCAGTATTTT.

This clonotype was seen only a few times. The chain joins TRBV6-1 to TRBJ2-6; 9 bases line up with TRBD1. The germline gives CDR1 MNHNS, CDR2 SASEGT. V lost 10 bases to trimming and J lost 1 base; unmatched junction nucleotides: 8. The CDR3 extends over 16 amino acids. CDR3 nucleotide sequence: TGTGCCAACGCCCGGGACAGGGCTTCTGGGGCCAACGTCCTGACTTTC. This codes for CANARDRASGANVLTF.

As for this clonotype: Just one base apart from a much larger clone, this may be a read error. This chain connects TRBV4-2 to TRBJ1-1; 7 nucleotides align to TRBD1. V was pared by 7 bases and J by 8 bases, with 22 bases of the junction left unmatched. Germline assignment: CDR1 LGHNA and CDR2 YNFKEQ. The CDR3 runs 17 residues. CDR3 bases: TGTGCCAGCACCCGCGATAGTACCGGGACAGAGGGCCCCGAAGCTTTCTTT. Translation gives CASTRDSTGTEGPEAFF.

About this clonotype: At one of its ends the junction is not consistent with the germline gene, which may arise from a read error. The chain couples TRBV6-1 to TRBJ2-3; D perhaps matches TRBD2 (5 bases). CDR1 is MNHNS, CDR2 SASEGT, per germline. This CDR3 is built from 18 residues. The CDR3 DNA reads as TGTTCCAGCAGTGAAGCTGGCTGGGCAGGAGGAAACACAGATACACAGTATTTT. This sequence encodes CSSSEAGWAGGNTDTQYF.

The chain recombines TRBV29-1 with TRBJ1-3, with D uncertain. From germline, CDR1 is SQVTM and CDR2 ANQGSEA. Trimming removed 6 bases at V and 4 bases at J, with 16 bases between. This CDR3 has 14 residues. The CDR3 DNA reads as TGCAGCGTCCTCGTCAGGAGCTCCGGAAACACCATATATTTT. It is translated as CSVLVRSSGNTIYF.